This section outlines one T cell receptor beta chain sequence together with its context. V shed 4 bases and J shed 1 base, with 17 bases lying between them. The CDR3 is 18 residues long. The germline V gene has CDR1 MGHRA and CDR2 YSYEKL. This specimen comes from a study of shared clonotypes between healthy human individuals. Profiling relied on immunoSEQ multiplex PCR, and the TCRdb table lists in-frame clones only, not all of them. Among more than 2,000,000 clones listed, around 90% were seen once. This TCR was recovered from a man younger than 35 in good health. This chain joins TRBV4-1 and TRBJ2-6, with D possibly matching TRBD1 (6 bases). Sample: naive CD4+ T cells sorted from blood. Subset described: CD45RA+ positively selected. CDR3 residues: CASSREPGHLSGANVLTF. DNA of the CDR3: TGCGCCAGCAGCCGGGAACCGGGACACTTGTCTGGGGCCAACGTCCTGACTTTC.